What follows are 8 T cell receptor beta chains derived from one specimen sequenced in a study of cytotoxic CD8 clonotypes in ibrutinib-treated CLL. TCRdb's table, derived via immunoSEQ multiplex PCR, lists solely in-frame clones and lacks some. The sample consists of more than 110,000 clones, approximately 89% of them appearing once. Sequencing used PBMCs, obtained after 12 months of ibrutinib treatment. The receptors here all came from a human donor with chronic lymphocytic leukemia.

The rearrangement joins TRBV19 to TRBJ1-1; D gene unclear. CDR1 is LNHDA and CDR2 is SQIVND in the germline V gene (reference sequence). V lost 7 bases and J lost 3, with 12 bases in between. The CDR3 consists of 13 residues. The CDR3, as DNA: TGTGCCAGTAACCATAACCCGGACACTGAAGCTTTCTTT. It yields the protein CASNHNPDTEAFF.

This clone was seen a single time. This chain connects TRBV10-3 to TRBJ1-2; D unresolved. Germline V lookup: CDR1 ENHRY, CDR2 SYGVKD. The ends were cut back, 5 bases at V and 7 bases at J, with 23 bases in the middle. The CDR3 spans 16 residues. The DNA for the CDR3 is TGTGCCATCAGTTCCATTTCCCCTACGGAATCCCGTGGCTACACCTTC. Translation gives CAISSISPTESRGYTF.

The chain recombines TRBV6-1 with TRBJ2-7; 11 bases map to TRBD2. V shed 5 bases, J shed 3 bases, and the junction held 6 bases outside the gene matches. Germline-derived CDR1 and CDR2 are MNHNS and SASEGT. The CDR3 contains 15 residues. CDR3 sequence reads: CASSITSGSFYEQYF. The CDR3 DNA follows: TGTGCCAGCAGTATAACTAGCGGGAGCTTCTACGAGCAGTACTTC.

This sequence joins TRBV5-1 and TRBJ2-1; the match to TRBD2 covers 9 bases. After removal of 2 bases from V and 5 bases from J, the junction contained 8 bases not matched to a gene. Germline loops: CDR1 SGHRS, CDR2 YFSETQ. The CDR3 is 16 amino acids. Here the CDR3 DNA reads TGCGCCAGCAGCTTCGCGAGCGGGAGGTGGGACAATGAGCAGTTCTTC. Its translation: CASSFASGRWDNEQFF.

V and J are TRBV4-2 and TRBJ1-5, with no clear D. Germline V gene sequence: CDR1 LGHNA, CDR2 YNFKEQ. The CDR3 extends over 17 amino acids. V lost 2 bases and J lost 0, with 14 bases in between. Here the CDR3 DNA reads TGTGCCAGCAGCCAATTAGGAGGAATCTATAGCAATCAGCCCCAGCATTTT. Protein sequence: CASSQLGGIYSNQPQHF.

The chain links TRBV18 to TRBJ1-5, with D possibly matching TRBD1 (6 bases). The CDR3 is made up of 16 amino acids. CDR1 and CDR2 from the germline V gene are KGHSH and LQKENI. The V and J ends lost 5 bases and 0 bases respectively, with 14 bases between them. The CDR3 nucleotides read TGTGCCAGCTCAGCCCAAACAGGGCCTAGCAATCAGCCCCAGCATTTT. Its translation is CASSAQTGPSNQPQHF.

This sequence joins TRBV11-2 and TRBJ2-3, with TRBD2 matching over 10 bases. CDR3 size: 17 residues. J was trimmed by 2 bases and V by 3 bases; bases with no gene match: 8. Germline loops: CDR1 SGHAT, CDR2 FQNNGV. This CDR3 reads CASSFPPGTSDTDTQYF. CDR3 DNA: TGTGCCAGCAGCTTCCCGCCCGGGACTAGCGACACAGATACGCAGTATTTT.

The chain couples TRBV4-1 to TRBJ2-7; D may be TRBD1 or TRBD2 (6 bases each). CDR1 is MGHRA and CDR2 is YSYEKL in the germline V gene. The CDR3 covers 16 residues. V was trimmed by 0 bases and J by 6 bases, leaving 18 bases between them. The CDR3 reads CASSQDLTGGDSEQYF. CDR3 nucleotide sequence: TGCGCCAGCAGCCAAGATCTTACCGGGGGCGATTCCGAGCAGTACTTC.